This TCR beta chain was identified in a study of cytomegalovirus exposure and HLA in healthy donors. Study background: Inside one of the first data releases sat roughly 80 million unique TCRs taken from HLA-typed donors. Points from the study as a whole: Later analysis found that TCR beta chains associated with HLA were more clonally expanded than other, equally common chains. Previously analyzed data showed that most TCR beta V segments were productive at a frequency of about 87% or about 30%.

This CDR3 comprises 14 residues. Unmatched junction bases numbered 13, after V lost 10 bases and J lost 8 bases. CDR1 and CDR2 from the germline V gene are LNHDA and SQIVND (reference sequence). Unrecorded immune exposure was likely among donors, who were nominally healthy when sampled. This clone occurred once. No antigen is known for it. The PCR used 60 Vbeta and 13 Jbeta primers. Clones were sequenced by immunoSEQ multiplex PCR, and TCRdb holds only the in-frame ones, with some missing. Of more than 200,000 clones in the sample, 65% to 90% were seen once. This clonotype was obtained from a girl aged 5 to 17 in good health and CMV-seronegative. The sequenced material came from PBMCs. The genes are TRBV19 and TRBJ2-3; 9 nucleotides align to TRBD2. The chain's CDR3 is CATIGGRAPSTQYF. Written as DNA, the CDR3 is TGTGCCACCATCGGCGGGAGGGCCCCGTCTACGCAGTATTTT.